This T cell receptor (beta chain) was documented in a study of vaccination effects on CD4 cells after COVID-19. Antigen-specific CD4+ T cells were expanded with viral peptide pools in the ViraFEST assay before sequencing. Culture proceeded for approximately nine days, and CD4+ T cells were then isolated. It was between March and December 2020 that the person had a SARS-CoV-2 infection confirmed by PCR. For this clone: What it binds is not known.

The repertoire was sequenced with immunoSEQ multiplex PCR; TCRdb's copy has only in-frame clones and lacks some. The sample contains 35,000 to 55,000 clones, around 66% of which appear only once. Sequences were derived from CD4+ T cells from PBMCs cultured with a peptide pool, sampled before COVID-19 vaccination. This TCR was recovered from a human donor who had a prior SARS-CoV-2 infection.

The CDR3 nucleotides are TGTGCCAGCAGCAAGGCCATTAGGGCGCAGGGGGATCTCTCTGGGGCCAACGTCCTGACTTTC. This codes for CASSKAIRAQGDLSGANVLTF. The chain combines TRBV14 with TRBJ2-6; 7 nucleotides agree with TRBD1. Germline CDR1 is SGHDN and CDR2 is FVKESK. V lost 5 bases, J lost 0 bases, and 19 bases stayed unmatched. The CDR3 runs 21 residues.